This T cell receptor beta chain was profiled in a study of blood T cell repertoires in COVID-19. The CDR3 has 17 residues. V lost 3 bases and J lost 3, with 20 bases in between. Germline V gene lookup returns CDR1 MNHEY and CDR2 SMNVEV (reference sequence). TCRdb keeps only in-frame clones here, not all; method: immunoSEQ multiplex PCR. The table shows 250,000 or so clones, with approximately 92% occurring only once. The source is a woman aged 35 to 49 who had recovered from COVID-19. The chain couples TRBV27 to TRBJ1-2; tentative D call: TRBD1 (5 bases). The sample was peripheral blood. CDR3 DNA sequence: TGTGCCAGCAGTTTGGGTGTAGGCGGGACGGCGTACTATGGCTACACCTTC. This codes for CASSLGVGGTAYYGYTF.